This T cell receptor (beta chain) derives from a study of CD8 T cells in Susac syndrome. V was pared by 7 bases and J by 0 bases, with 6 bases of the junction left unmatched. Germline lookup yields CDR1 SEHNR and CDR2 FQNEAQ (reference sequence). CDR3 length: 14 residues. Random hexamers primed reverse transcription of roughly 0.5 to 1 ug RNA. TCR beta CDR3 was amplified by immunoSEQ multiplex PCR. This amplification extended across 54 Vbeta and 13 Jbeta segments. TCRdb re-analysed the immunoSEQ multiplex PCR reads in MiXCR, keeping a single row per CDR3 protein. The table includes about 21,000 distinct CDR3 sequences, 85% to 95% detected once.

The rearrangement links TRBV7-9 to TRBJ2-7, with TRBD1 matching 7 bases. The material sequenced was CD8+ T cells from PBMCs. This TCR derives from a human donor in good health. This CDR3 reads CASNGDRPSYEQYF. The CDR3 DNA reads as TGTGCCAGCAACGGGGACAGACCCTCCTACGAGCAGTACTTC.